The clone carrying this TCR beta chain occurred many times. As yet, its antigen is unknown. Quantitative 5'-RACE with molecular barcodes produced the TCR beta libraries. Using its own MiXCR run on the 5' RACE reads, TCRdb lists one record per CDR3 protein. The top ten clones hold more than 7% of a sample with 300,000 to 400,000 distinct CDR3 sequences, 9.5% to 13% of them seen once. The CDR3 totals 15 residues. The germline gives CDR1 LGHNA, CDR2 YSLEER. Trimming shortened V by 6 bases and J by 0 bases, and 12 bases separated the two germline ends. These data belong to a study of CD8 T cells in ankylosing spondylitis. The study's findings and limits: Made up of eight highly homologous variants, a TCR beta motif appeared characteristic of ankylosing spondylitis blood.

The sample consisted of blood, either unsorted or a sorted T cell fraction (not recorded which). V usage is TRBV4-3 and J usage is TRBJ1-5, with no clear D. This TCR came from a female donor with ankylosing spondylitis or in good health (not recorded which). CDR3 protein: CASSQTPYSNQPQHF. The CDR3 DNA reads as TGCGCCAGCAGTCAGACACCTTATAGCAATCAGCCCCAGCATTTT.